Detailed here is one TCR beta chain. What it recognizes is unknown. Germline assignment: CDR1 LNHDA and CDR2 SQIVND (reference sequence). Trimming stripped 3 bases from V and 3 bases from J, with 6 bases between. The CDR3 has 13 residues. The sample comes from a study of T cells in narcolepsy. Study results and caveats: Comparing one patient's CSF and blood CD4+ clonotypes highlighted HCRT- and TRIB2-specific autoreactive clonotypes.

Profiled with immunoSEQ multiplex PCR; TCRdb holds only in-frame clones, not every one. There are tens of thousands of clones in the sample; about 90% occur only once, and 0.9% to 1.2% lies in the top ten. The TCR comes from a human donor with narcolepsy. Sequencing was performed on CD45RA- memory CD4+ T cells from PBMCs. V usage is TRBV19 and J usage is TRBJ1-5; D call uncertain. CDR3 DNA: TGTGCCAGTAGTATCCAGCACAATCAGCCCCAGCATTTT. The encoded protein is CASSIQHNQPQHF.